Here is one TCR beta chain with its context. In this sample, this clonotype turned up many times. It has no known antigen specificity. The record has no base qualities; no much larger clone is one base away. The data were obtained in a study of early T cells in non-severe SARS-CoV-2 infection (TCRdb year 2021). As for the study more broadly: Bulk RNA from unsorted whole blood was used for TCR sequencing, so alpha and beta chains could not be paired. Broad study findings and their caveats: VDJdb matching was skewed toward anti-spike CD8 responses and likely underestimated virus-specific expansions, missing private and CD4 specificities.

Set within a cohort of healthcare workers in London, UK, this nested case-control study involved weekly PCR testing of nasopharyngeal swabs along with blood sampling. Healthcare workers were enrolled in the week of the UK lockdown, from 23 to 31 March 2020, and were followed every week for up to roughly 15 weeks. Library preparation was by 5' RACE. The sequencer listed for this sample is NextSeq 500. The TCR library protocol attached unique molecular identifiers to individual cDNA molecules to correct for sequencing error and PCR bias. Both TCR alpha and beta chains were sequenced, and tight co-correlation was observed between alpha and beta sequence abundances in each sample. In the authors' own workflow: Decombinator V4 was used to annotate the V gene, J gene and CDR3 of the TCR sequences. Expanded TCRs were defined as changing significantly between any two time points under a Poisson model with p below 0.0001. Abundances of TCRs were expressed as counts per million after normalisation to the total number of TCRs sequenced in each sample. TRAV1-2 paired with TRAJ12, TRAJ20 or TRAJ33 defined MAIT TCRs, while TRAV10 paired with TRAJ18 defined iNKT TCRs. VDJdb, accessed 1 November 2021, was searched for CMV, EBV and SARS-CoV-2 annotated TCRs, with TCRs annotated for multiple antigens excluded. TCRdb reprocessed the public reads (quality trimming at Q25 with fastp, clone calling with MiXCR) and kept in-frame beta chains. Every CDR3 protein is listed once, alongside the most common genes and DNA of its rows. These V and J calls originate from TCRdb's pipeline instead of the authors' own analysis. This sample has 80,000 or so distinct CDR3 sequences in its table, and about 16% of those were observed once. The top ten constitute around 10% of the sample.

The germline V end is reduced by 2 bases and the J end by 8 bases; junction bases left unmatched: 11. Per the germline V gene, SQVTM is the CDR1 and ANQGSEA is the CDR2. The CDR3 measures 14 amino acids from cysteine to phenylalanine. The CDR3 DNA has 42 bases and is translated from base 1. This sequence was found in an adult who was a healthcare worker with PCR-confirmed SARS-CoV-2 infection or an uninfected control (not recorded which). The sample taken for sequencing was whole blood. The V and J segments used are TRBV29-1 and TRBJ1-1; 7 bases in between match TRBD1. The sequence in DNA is TGCAGCGTTGAAACCCGCCGGCAGGGGGACGAAGCTTTCTTT. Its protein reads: CSVETRRQGDEAFF.